This TCR beta chain was sequenced in a study of CD8+CD57+ T cells in acquired aplastic anemia. Whole-study findings and limits: Both total CD4+ and CD8+ pools in patients were more diverse than CD8+CD57+ cells.

Per germline, CDR1 SSHAT and CDR2 FNYEAQ (reference sequence). The CDR3 loop spans 14 amino acids. As concerns this clonotype: What it binds is not known. Mismatch with germline at one junction end may stem from a read error.

By flow cytometry, patients selected for sequencing had shown an expansion of CD8+CD57+ cells. The diagnosis in all patients was severe acquired aplastic anemia. Patients had received no therapy at the time of blood sampling. Beads were used to enrich CD8+CD57+ cells, producing a mean 1.6 ug DNA. Genomic DNA, serving as template, underwent TCR beta VDJ and CDR3 profiling. TCRdb analysed the reads with MiXCR anew, one entry per CDR3 protein. This table holds about 20,000 distinct CDR3 sequences, around 40% found once. The genes are TRBV7-7 and TRBJ2-1; no firm D call. This clonotype was sampled from a human donor with aplastic anemia. The source material was CD8+CD57+ T cells sorted from PBMCs. Subset here: bead-enriched CD8+CD57+ effector memory T cells from SAA patients. Written as DNA, the CDR3 is TGTGCTAGCAGCTCCTCGGACCTCCCCGGGGAGCAGTTCTTC. Amino acids: CASSSSDLPGEQFF. Together with reference TRBV7-7 and TRBJ2-1, the CDR3 gives the full variable domain: GAGVSQSPRYKVTKRGQDVTLRCDPISSHATLYWYQQALGQGPEFLTYFNYEAQPDKSGLPSDRFSAERPEGSISTLTIQRTEQRDSAMYRCASSSSDLPGEQFFGPGTRLTVL.